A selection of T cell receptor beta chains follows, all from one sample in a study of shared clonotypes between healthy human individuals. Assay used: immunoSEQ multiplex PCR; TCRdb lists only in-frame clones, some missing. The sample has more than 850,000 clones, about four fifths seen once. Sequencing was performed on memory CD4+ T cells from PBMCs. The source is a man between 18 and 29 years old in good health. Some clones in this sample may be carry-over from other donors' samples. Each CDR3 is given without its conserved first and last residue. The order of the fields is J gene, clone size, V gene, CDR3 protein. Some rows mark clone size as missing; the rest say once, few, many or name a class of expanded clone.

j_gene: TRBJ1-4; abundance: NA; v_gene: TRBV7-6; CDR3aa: ASSLFWAENEKLF
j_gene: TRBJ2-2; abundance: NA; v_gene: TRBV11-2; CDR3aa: ASSSTNTGELF
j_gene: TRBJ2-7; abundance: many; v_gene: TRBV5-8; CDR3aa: ASSSPGQS
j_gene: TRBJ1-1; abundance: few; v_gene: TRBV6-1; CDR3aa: ASSEGRGDTEAF
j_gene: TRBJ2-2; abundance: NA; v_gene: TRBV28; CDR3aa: ASSLRRRGGGELF
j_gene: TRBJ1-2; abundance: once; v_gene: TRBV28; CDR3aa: ASREGQGANGYT
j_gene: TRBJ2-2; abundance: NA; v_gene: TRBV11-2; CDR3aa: ASSLEGVGTGELF
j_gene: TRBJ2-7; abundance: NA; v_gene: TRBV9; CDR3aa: ASSPGGYEQY
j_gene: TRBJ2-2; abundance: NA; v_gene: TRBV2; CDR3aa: ASSEASGSTGELF
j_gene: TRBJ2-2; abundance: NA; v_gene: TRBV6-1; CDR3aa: ASTPSTGELF
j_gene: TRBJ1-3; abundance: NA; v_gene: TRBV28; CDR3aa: ASTRGGQVDSGNTIY
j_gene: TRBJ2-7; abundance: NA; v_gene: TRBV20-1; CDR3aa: SAGQAYEQY
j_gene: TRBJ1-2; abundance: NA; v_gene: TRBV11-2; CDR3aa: ASSLGEDYGYT
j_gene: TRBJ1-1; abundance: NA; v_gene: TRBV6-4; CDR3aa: ASSPRPRGVGTEAF
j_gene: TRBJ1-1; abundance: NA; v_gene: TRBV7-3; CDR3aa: ASSLRGAVNTEAF
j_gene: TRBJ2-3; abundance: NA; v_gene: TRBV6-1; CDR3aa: ANEARGKADTQY
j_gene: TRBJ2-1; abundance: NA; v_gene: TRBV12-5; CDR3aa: ASGLVYGSSYNEQF
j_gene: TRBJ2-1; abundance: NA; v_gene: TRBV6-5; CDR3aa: ASITPGGSEQF
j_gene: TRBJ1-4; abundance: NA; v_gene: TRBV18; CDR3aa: ASSPPGRQNEKLF
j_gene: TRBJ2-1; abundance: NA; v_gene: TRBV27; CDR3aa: ASSPAGTSGNEQF
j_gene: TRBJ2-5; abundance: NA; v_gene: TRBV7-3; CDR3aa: ASSLTHDFGETQY
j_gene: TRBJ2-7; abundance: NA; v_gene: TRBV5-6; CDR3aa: ASSRGADASHYEQY
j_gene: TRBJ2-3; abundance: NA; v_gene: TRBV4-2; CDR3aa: ASSQAPGASGTGSTDTQY
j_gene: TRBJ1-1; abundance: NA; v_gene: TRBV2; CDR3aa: ASSKEMNTEAF
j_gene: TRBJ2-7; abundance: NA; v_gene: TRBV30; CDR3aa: AWSVAGTLPGEQY
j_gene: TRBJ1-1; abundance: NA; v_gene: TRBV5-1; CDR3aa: ASSLLTGGNTEAF
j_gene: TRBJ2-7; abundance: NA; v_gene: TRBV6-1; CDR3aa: ASRGTTGGSYEQY
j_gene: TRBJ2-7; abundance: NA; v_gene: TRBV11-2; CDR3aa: ASSSLVRTLGFSYEQY
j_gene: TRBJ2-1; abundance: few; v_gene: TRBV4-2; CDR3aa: ASSQQGGSYNEQF
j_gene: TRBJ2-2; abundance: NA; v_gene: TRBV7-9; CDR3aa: ASSRSGKAGELF
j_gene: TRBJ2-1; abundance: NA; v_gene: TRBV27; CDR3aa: ASSLRRKREIDEQF
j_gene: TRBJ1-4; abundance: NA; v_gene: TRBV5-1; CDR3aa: ASSPPGGTNEKLF
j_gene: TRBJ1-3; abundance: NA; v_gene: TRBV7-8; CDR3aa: ASSGQGLSSGNTIY
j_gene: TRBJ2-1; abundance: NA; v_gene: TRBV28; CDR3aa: AGGTSGRPIYEQF
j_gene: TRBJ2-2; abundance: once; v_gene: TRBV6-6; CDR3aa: ASSSGISTGELF
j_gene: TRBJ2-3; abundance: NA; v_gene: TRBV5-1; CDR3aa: ASSPLFTDTQY
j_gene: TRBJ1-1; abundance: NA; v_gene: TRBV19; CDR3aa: ASSIFTGSGEAF
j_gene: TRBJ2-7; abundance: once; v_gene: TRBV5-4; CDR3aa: ASSLASWRGSYEQY
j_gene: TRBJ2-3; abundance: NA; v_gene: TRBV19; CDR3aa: ASSIRTSGRGTQY
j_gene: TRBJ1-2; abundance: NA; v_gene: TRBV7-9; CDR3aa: ASSLAGSQTSYGYT
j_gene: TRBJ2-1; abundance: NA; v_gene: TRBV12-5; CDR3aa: ASGLQGQQF
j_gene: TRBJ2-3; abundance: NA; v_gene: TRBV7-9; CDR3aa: ASSLSGSGTDTQY
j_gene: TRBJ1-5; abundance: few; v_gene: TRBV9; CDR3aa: ASSSRGEEPQH
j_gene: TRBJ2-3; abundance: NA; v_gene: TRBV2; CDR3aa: ATTYGSHTQY
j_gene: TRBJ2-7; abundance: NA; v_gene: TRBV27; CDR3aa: ASRRTGGNEQY
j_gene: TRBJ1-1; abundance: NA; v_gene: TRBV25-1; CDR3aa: ASRRTVNTEAF
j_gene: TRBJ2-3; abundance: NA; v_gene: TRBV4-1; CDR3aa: ASSPGHLIADTQY